This entry is about one T cell receptor beta chain. These data come from a study of blood T cell repertoires in COVID-19. Study overall: Samples of COVID-19 (acute and convalescent) were obtained from the United States, Italy and Spain.

Germline V CDR1 and CDR2: SGHRS, YFSETQ. The CDR3 runs to 16 residues. Trimming at V came to 7 bases and at J to 0 bases, leaving 8 bases not matched to a gene. Produced via immunoSEQ multiplex PCR; TCRdb's table is partial and in-frame only. The sample lists about 150,000 clones; over 60% were seen once. Sequencing was carried out using peripheral blood. The chain couples TRBV5-1 to TRBJ2-1; 9 bases are a match to TRBD2. The clonotype was recovered from a woman of 80 years or more with acute or convalescent COVID-19. This CDR3 reads CASYEISGSSYNEQFF. Written as DNA, the CDR3 is TGCGCCAGCTATGAGATTAGCGGGAGCTCCTACAATGAGCAGTTCTTC.